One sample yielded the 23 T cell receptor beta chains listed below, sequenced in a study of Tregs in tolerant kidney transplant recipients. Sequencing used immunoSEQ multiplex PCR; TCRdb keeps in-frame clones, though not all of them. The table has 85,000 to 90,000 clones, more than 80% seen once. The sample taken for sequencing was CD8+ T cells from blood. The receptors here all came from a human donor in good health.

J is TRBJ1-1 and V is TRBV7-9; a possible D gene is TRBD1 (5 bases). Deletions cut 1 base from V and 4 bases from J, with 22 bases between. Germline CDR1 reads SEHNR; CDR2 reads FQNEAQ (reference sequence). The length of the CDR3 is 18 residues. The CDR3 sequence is CASSLENSWGFVSTEAFF. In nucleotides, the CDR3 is TGTGCCAGCAGCTTAGAAAACAGTTGGGGGTTCGTGAGCACTGAAGCTTTCTTT.

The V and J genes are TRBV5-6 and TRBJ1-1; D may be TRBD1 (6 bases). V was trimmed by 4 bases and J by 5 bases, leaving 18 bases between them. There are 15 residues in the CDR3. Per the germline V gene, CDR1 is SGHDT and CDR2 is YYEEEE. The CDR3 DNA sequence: TGTGCCAGCAGCGGCCGGGACAACAGAGGGACTGAAGCTTTCTTT. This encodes CASSGRDNRGTEAFF.

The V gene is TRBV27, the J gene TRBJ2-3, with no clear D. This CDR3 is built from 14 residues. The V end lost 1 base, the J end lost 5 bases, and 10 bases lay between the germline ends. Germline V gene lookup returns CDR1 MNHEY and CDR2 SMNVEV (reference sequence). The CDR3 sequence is CASSLYGAKDTQYF. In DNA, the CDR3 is TGTGCCAGCAGTTTATACGGCGCGAAAGATACGCAGTATTTT.

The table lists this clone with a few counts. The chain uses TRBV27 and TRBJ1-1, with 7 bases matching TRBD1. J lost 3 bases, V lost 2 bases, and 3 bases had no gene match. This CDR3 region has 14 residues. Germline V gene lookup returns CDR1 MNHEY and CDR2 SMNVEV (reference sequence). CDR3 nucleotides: TGTGCCAGCAGTTTAGTAGGGGGCCACACTGAAGCTTTCTTT. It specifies CASSLVGGHTEAFF.

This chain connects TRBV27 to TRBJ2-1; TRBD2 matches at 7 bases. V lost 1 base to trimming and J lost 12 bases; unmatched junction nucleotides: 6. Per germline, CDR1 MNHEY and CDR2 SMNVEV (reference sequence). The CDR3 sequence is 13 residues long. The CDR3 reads CASSLLGDYRQFF. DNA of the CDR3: TGTGCCAGCAGTTTATTAGGGGACTATAGGCAGTTCTTC.

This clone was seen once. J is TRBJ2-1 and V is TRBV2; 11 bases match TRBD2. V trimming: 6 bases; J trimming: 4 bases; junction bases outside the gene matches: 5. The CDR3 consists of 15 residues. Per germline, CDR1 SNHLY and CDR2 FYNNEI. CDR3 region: CASRQLAGEYNEQFF. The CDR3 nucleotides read TGTGCCAGCAGACAACTAGCGGGGGAATACAATGAGCAGTTCTTC.

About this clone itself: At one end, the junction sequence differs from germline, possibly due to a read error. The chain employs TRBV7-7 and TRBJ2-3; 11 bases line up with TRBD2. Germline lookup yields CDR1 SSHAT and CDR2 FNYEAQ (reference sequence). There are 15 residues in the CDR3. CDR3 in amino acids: CASSLSGGAADTQYF. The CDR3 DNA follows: TGTGCTAGCAGCCTTAGCGGGGGGGCTGCAGATACGCAGTATTTT.

CDR3 sequence (DNA): TGTGCCACCAGCAGAGGGGAGCGGGGGTCCCAAGAGACCCAGTACTTC. It specifies CATSRGERGSQETQYF. The J gene is TRBJ2-5, the V gene TRBV15, with 8 bases lining up with TRBD2. V shed 1 base and J 1 base; nucleotides not matched to a gene: 5. Looked up from germline, CDR1 is LNHNV and CDR2 is YYDKDF (reference sequence). The CDR3 is 16 amino acids.

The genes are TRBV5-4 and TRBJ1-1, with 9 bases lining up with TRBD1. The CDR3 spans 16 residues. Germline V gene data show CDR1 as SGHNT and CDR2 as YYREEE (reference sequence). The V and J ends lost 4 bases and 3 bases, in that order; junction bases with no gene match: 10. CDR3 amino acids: CASSPVEGTGYTEAFF. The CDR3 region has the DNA TGTGCCAGCAGCCCGGTTGAAGGGACAGGGTACACTGAAGCTTTCTTT.

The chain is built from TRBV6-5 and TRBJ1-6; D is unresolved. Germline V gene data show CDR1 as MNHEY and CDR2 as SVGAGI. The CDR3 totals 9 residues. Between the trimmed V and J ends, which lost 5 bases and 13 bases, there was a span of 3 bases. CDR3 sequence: CASSVPLHF. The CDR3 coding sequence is TGTGCCAGCAGTGTGCCCCTCCACTTT.

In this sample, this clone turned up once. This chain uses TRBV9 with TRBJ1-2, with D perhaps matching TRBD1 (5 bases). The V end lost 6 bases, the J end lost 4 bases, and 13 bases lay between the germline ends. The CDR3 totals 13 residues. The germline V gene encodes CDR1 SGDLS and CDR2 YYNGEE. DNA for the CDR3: TGTGCCAGCACGGGACGGATAAGCTATGGCTACACCTTC. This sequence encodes CASTGRISYGYTF.

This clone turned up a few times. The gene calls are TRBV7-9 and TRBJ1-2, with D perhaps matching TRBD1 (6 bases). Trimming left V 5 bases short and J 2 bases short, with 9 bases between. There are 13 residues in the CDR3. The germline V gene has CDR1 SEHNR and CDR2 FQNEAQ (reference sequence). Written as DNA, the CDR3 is TGTGCCAGCAGCACAGGACAGAACTATGGCTACACCTTC. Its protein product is CASSTGQNYGYTF.

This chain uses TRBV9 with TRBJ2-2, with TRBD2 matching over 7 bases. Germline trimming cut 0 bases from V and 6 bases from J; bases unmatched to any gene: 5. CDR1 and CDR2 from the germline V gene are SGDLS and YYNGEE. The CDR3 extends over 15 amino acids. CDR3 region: CASSVEAGEAGELFF. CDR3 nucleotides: TGTGCCAGCAGCGTAGAGGCGGGAGAGGCCGGGGAGCTGTTTTTT.

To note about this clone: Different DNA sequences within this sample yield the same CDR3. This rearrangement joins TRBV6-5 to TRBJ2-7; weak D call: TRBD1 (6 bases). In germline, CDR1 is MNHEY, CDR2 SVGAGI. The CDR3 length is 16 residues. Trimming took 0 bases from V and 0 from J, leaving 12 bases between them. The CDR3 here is CASSYSTGESSYEQYF. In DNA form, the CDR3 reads TGTGCCAGCAGTTACTCGACAGGCGAAAGCTCCTACGAGCAGTACTTC.

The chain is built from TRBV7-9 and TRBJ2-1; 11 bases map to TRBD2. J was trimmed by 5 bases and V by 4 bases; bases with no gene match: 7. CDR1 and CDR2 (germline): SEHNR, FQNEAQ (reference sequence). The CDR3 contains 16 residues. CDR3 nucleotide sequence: TGTGCCAGCAGCTCGCGACTAGCGGGGATTCACAATGAGCAGTTCTTC. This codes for CASSSRLAGIHNEQFF.

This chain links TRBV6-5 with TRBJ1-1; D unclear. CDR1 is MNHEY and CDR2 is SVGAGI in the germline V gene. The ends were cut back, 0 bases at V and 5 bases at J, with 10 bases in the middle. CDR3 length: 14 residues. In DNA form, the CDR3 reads TGTGCCAGCAGTTACTCGATGGGAGGGACTGAAGCTTTCTTT. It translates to CASSYSMGGTEAFF.

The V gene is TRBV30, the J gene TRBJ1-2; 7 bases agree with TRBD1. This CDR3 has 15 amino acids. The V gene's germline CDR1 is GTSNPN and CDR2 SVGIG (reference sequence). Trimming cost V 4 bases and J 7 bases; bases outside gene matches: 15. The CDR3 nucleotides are TGTGCCTGGATCCCATGGACAGGAAGTGCTATTGGCTACACCTTC. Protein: CAWIPWTGSAIGYTF.

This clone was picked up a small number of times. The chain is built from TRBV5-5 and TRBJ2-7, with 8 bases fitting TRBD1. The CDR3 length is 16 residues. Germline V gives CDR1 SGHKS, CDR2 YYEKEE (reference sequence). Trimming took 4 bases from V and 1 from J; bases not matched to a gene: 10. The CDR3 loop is CASSPSPGTGSYEQYF. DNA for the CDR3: TGTGCCAGCAGCCCGAGCCCCGGGACAGGTTCCTACGAGCAGTACTTC.

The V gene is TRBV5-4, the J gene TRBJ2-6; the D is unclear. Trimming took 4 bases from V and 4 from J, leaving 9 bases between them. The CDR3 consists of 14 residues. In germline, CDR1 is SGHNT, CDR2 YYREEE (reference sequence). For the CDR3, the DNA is TGTGCCAGCAGCCTCGACTTAGGGGCCAACGTCCTGACTTTC. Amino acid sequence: CASSLDLGANVLTF.

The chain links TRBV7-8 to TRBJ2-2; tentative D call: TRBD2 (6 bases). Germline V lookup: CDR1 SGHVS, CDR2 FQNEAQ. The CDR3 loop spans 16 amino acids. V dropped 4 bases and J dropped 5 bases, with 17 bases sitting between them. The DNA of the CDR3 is TGTGCCAGCAGCTCCCGGACTATCGCCACGACCGGGGAGCTGTTTTTT. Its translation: CASSSRTIATTGELFF.

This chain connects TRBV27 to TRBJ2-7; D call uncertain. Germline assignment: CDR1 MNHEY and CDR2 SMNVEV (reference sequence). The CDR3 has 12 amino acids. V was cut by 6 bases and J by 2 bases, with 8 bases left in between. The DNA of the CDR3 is TGTGCCAGCAGAGGTATAGCCTACGAGCAGTACTTC. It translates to CASRGIAYEQYF.

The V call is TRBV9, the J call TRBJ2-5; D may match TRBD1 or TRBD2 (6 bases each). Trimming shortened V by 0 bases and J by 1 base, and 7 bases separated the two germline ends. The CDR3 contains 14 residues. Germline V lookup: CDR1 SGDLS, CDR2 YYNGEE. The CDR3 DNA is TGTGCCAGCAGCGTAGGGGGGGCCCAAGAGACCCAGTACTTC. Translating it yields CASSVGGAQETQYF.

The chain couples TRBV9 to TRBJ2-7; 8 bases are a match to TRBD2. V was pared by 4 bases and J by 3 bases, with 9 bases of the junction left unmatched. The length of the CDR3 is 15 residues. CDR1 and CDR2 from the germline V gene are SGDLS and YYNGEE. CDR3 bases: TGTGCCAGCAGCCCCGATAGCGGGGCGTACTACGAGCAGTACTTC. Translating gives CASSPDSGAYYEQYF.